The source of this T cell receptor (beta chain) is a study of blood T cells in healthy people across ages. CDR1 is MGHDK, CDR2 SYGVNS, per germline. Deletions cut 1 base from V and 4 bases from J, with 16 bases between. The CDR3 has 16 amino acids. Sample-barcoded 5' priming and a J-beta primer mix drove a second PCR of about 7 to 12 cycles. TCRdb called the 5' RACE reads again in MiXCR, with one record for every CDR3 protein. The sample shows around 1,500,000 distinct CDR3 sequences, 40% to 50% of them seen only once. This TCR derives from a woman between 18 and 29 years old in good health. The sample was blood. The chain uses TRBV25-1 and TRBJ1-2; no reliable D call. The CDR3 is CASSESAGPLSYGYTF. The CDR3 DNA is TGTGCCAGCAGTGAATCAGCAGGTCCCCTATCCTATGGCTACACCTTC.